This TCR beta chain was obtained from a study of cytomegalovirus exposure and HLA in healthy donors. Study observations and caveats: Specificity for CMV antigens was confirmed in vitro for a few of the CMV-associated chains. Diagnosis of cytomegalovirus status made by the classifier reportedly showed high specificity and sensitivity.

With 60 Vbeta and 13 Jbeta primers, the PCR was carried out. Method: immunoSEQ multiplex PCR; TCRdb's copy keeps in-frame clones and lacks some. The sample has fewer than 150,000 clones; 55% to 80% are singletons. In regard to this clone: Its target is not known.

Per germline, CDR1 SGHTS and CDR2 YDEGEE. V was pared by 7 bases and J by 6 bases, with 7 bases of the junction left unmatched. This CDR3 has 12 amino acids. The chain has TRBV5-8 and TRBJ2-7; 7 bases map to TRBD2. The sequence was collected from a human donor in good health. Sequenced material: PBMCs. CDR3 sequence (DNA): TGTGCCAGCCCCCACGAGCGGGGCGAGCAGTACTTC. Its translation is CASPHERGEQYF.